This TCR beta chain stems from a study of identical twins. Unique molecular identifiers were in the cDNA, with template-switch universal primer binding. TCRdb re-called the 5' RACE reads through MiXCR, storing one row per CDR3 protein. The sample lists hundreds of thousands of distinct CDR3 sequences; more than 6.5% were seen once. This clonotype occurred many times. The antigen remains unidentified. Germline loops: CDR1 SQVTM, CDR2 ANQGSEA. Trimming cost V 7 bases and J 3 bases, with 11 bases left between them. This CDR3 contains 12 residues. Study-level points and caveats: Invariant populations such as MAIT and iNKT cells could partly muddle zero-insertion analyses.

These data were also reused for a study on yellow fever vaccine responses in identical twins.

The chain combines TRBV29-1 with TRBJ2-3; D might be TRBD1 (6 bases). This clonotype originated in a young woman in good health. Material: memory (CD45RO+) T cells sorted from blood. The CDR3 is CSAGGRTDTQYF. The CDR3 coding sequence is TGCAGCGCTGGGGGCCGTACAGATACGCAGTATTTT.